A selection of T cell receptor beta chains follows, all from one sample in a study of T cells in Graves' hyperthyroidism and ophthalmopathy. TCRdb re-called the multiplex PCR reads through MiXCR, storing one row per CDR3 protein. The data contain approximately 710,000 distinct CDR3 sequences, around a sixth of them singletons. Material for sequencing was blood. Receptors originate from a man over 45 with Graves' hyperthyroidism. Both conserved end residues are part of each CDR3. The D gene is left open where the match is weak. Expanded clones get a size class; other rows say once, few or many, or leave the size out.

len: 16; abundance: -; j_gene: TRBJ1-5; d_gene: -; v_gene: TRBV24-1; CDR3aa: CATSEGRIYSNQPQHF; CDR3nt: TGTGCCACCAGTGAGGGACGGATTTATAGCAATCAGCCCCAGCATTTT
len: 14; abundance: -; j_gene: TRBJ2-7; d_gene: TRBD1; v_gene: TRBV28; CDR3aa: CASSLIQGAREQYF; CDR3nt: TGTGCCAGCAGTTTAATACAGGGGGCGCGTGAGCAGTACTTC
len: 15; abundance: -; j_gene: TRBJ2-1; d_gene: TRBD1; v_gene: TRBV19; CDR3aa: CASSMGQGWVNEQFF; CDR3nt: TGTGCCAGTAGTATGGGACAGGGTTGGGTGAATGAGCAGTTCTTC
len: 14; abundance: few; j_gene: TRBJ1-5; d_gene: -; v_gene: TRBV6-1; CDR3aa: CASSEHTLNQPQHF; CDR3nt: TGTGCCAGCAGTGAACACACCTTGAATCAGCCCCAGCATTTT
len: 16; abundance: -; j_gene: TRBJ2-1; d_gene: -; v_gene: TRBV7-2; CDR3aa: CASSLGQLSSYNEQFF; CDR3nt: TGTGCCAGCAGCTTAGGACAGCTAAGCTCCTACAATGAGCAGTTCTTC
len: 16; abundance: few; j_gene: TRBJ1-5; d_gene: -; v_gene: TRBV4-2; CDR3aa: CASSQDPGRGDQPQHF; CDR3nt: TGTGCCAGCAGCCAAGATCCTGGCCGGGGTGATCAGCCCCAGCATTTT
len: 15; abundance: many; j_gene: TRBJ2-5; d_gene: TRBD2; v_gene: TRBV28; CDR3aa: CASSLGGGRQETQYF; CDR3nt: TGTGCCAGCAGTTTAGGGGGCGGGAGGCAAGAGACCCAGTACTTC
len: 17; abundance: many; j_gene: TRBJ2-1; d_gene: TRBD2; v_gene: TRBV28; CDR3aa: CASSSLRLAVIYNEQFF; CDR3nt: TGTGCCAGCAGTTCCCTACGGCTAGCGGTCATCTACAATGAGCAGTTCTTC
len: 15; abundance: many; j_gene: TRBJ1-5; d_gene: -; v_gene: TRBV2; CDR3aa: CASSELVGGNQPQHF; CDR3nt: TGTGCCAGCAGTGAACTGGTGGGCGGCAATCAGCCCCAGCATTTT
len: 14; abundance: many; j_gene: TRBJ2-7; d_gene: -; v_gene: TRBV10-3; CDR3aa: CASTGGSRVWEQYF; CDR3nt: TGTGCCAGCACCGGGGGCTCAAGGGTGTGGGAGCAGTACTTC
len: 15; abundance: few; j_gene: TRBJ2-7; d_gene: -; v_gene: TRBV7-2; CDR3aa: CASSLDRSSTYEQYF; CDR3nt: TGTGCCAGCAGCTTAGACAGGTCATCTACCTACGAGCAGTACTTC
len: 14; abundance: many; j_gene: TRBJ2-5; d_gene: TRBD1; v_gene: TRBV2; CDR3aa: CASTGPTGAETQYF; CDR3nt: TGTGCCAGCACCGGCCCAACAGGGGCGGAGACCCAGTACTTC
len: 17; abundance: -; j_gene: TRBJ2-2; d_gene: TRBD1; v_gene: TRBV11-2; CDR3aa: CASSQAPGQGNTGELFF; CDR3nt: TGTGCCAGCAGTCAGGCCCCGGGACAGGGGAACACCGGGGAGCTGTTTTTT
len: 16; abundance: -; j_gene: TRBJ2-7; d_gene: TRBD2; v_gene: TRBV30; CDR3aa: CAWSSGLAGRSYEQYF; CDR3nt: TGTGCCTGGAGTAGCGGACTAGCGGGGCGATCCTACGAGCAGTACTTC
len: 14; abundance: many; j_gene: TRBJ2-7; d_gene: -; v_gene: TRBV28; CDR3aa: CASSLIRRSYEQYF; CDR3nt: TGTGCCAGCAGTTTAATTCGGCGAAGCTACGAGCAGTACTTC
len: 16; abundance: -; j_gene: TRBJ1-5; d_gene: TRBD1; v_gene: TRBV4-3; CDR3aa: CASSQGTGTGVQPQHF; CDR3nt: TGCGCCAGCAGCCAGGGAACCGGGACAGGGGTTCAGCCCCAGCATTTT
len: 15; abundance: many; j_gene: TRBJ2-5; d_gene: -; v_gene: TRBV20-1; CDR3aa: CSARGWGAGGETQYF; CDR3nt: TGCAGTGCTAGAGGTTGGGGGGCCGGTGGGGAGACCCAGTACTTC
len: 15; abundance: many; j_gene: TRBJ2-5; d_gene: -; v_gene: TRBV6-1; CDR3aa: CASITGRLGQETQYF; CDR3nt: TGTGCCAGCATTACCGGACGGTTGGGGCAAGAGACCCAGTACTTC
len: 15; abundance: -; j_gene: TRBJ1-3; d_gene: TRBD1; v_gene: TRBV28; CDR3aa: CASSSLTGHGNTIYF; CDR3nt: TGTGCCAGCAGTTCCTTGACAGGGCACGGAAACACCATATATTTT
len: 19; abundance: many; j_gene: TRBJ2-1; d_gene: TRBD2; v_gene: TRBV12-3/TRBV12-4; CDR3aa: CASSETSGSLGSGYNEQFF; CDR3nt: TGTGCCAGCAGTGAGACTAGCGGGAGCCTGGGTTCCGGCTACAATGAGCAGTTCTTC
len: 16; abundance: medium-sized; j_gene: TRBJ2-1; d_gene: TRBD2; v_gene: TRBV7-9; CDR3aa: CASSLNAGVGHNEQFF; CDR3nt: TGTGCCAGCAGCTTAAACGCGGGAGTAGGCCACAATGAGCAGTTCTTC
len: 17; abundance: few; j_gene: TRBJ2-2; d_gene: TRBD2; v_gene: TRBV11-3; CDR3aa: CASSSASSGMNTGELFF; CDR3nt: TGTGCCAGCAGTTCCGCCTCTAGCGGGATGAACACCGGGGAGCTGTTTTTT
len: 12; abundance: -; j_gene: TRBJ2-7; d_gene: TRBD1; v_gene: TRBV24-1; CDR3aa: CATGTGVHEQYF; CDR3nt: TGTGCCACCGGGACAGGGGTTCACGAGCAGTACTTC
len: 16; abundance: few; j_gene: TRBJ1-1; d_gene: -; v_gene: TRBV7-9; CDR3aa: CASSLRVSALDTEAFF; CDR3nt: TGTGCCAGCAGCTTAAGGGTTTCTGCACTGGACACTGAAGCTTTCTTT
len: 16; abundance: many; j_gene: TRBJ2-3; d_gene: -; v_gene: TRBV9; CDR3aa: CASSHPEGIRTDTQYF; CDR3nt: TGTGCCAGCAGCCACCCTGAGGGAATACGCACAGATACGCAGTATTTT
len: 16; abundance: many; j_gene: TRBJ2-7; d_gene: -; v_gene: TRBV28; CDR3aa: CASSSPGTSYSYEQYF; CDR3nt: TGTGCCAGCAGTTCCCCCGGGACATCCTACTCCTACGAGCAGTACTTC
len: 15; abundance: many; j_gene: TRBJ1-1; d_gene: -; v_gene: TRBV28; CDR3aa: CASSYPGALRTEAFF; CDR3nt: TGTGCCAGCAGTTACCCCGGGGCCTTGAGGACTGAAGCTTTCTTT
len: 19; abundance: -; j_gene: TRBJ1-5; d_gene: -; v_gene: TRBV9; CDR3aa: CASSVEQRGQNLGNQPQHF; CDR3nt: TGTGCCAGCAGCGTAGAGCAGAGAGGGCAGAATCTTGGCAATCAGCCCCAGCATTTT
len: 14; abundance: many; j_gene: TRBJ1-5; d_gene: TRBD1; v_gene: TRBV5-1; CDR3aa: CASSLGQGTQPQHF; CDR3nt: TGCGCCAGCAGCTTAGGACAGGGAACTCAGCCCCAGCATTTT
len: 16; abundance: -; j_gene: TRBJ2-3; d_gene: TRBD2; v_gene: TRBV5-1; CDR3aa: CASSPGTSEFTDTQYF; CDR3nt: TGCGCCAGCAGCCCCGGGACTAGCGAGTTCACAGATACGCAGTATTTT
len: 13; abundance: few; j_gene: TRBJ1-1; d_gene: -; v_gene: TRBV13; CDR3aa: CASRHSVHTEAFF; CDR3nt: TGTGCCAGCAGACATAGTGTACACACTGAAGCTTTCTTT
len: 13; abundance: many; j_gene: TRBJ2-7; d_gene: -; v_gene: TRBV20-1; CDR3aa: CSANGGRSYEQYF; CDR3nt: TGCAGTGCAAACGGAGGGCGCTCCTACGAGCAGTACTTC
len: 13; abundance: -; j_gene: TRBJ2-7; d_gene: -; v_gene: TRBV24-1; CDR3aa: CATSDLQGDEQYF; CDR3nt: TGTGCCACCAGTGATTTGCAGGGAGACGAGCAGTACTTC
len: 15; abundance: many; j_gene: TRBJ2-7; d_gene: TRBD2; v_gene: TRBV2; CDR3aa: CASRPGLAGPYEQYF; CDR3nt: TGTGCCAGCAGACCGGGACTAGCGGGACCCTACGAGCAGTACTTC
len: 16; abundance: -; j_gene: TRBJ2-5; d_gene: TRBD2; v_gene: TRBV19; CDR3aa: CASRDGTSGTLETQYF; CDR3nt: TGTGCCAGTAGGGACGGGACTAGCGGGACTCTCGAGACCCAGTACTTC
len: 13; abundance: many; j_gene: TRBJ2-3; d_gene: -; v_gene: TRBV10-3; CDR3aa: CAISEDRTDTQYF; CDR3nt: TGTGCCATCAGTGAGGACAGGACAGATACGCAGTATTTT
len: 14; abundance: many; j_gene: TRBJ1-2; d_gene: TRBD1; v_gene: TRBV29-1; CDR3aa: CSAWTGSTNYGYTF; CDR3nt: TGCAGCGCTTGGACAGGCTCAACCAACTATGGCTACACCTTC
len: 17; abundance: many; j_gene: TRBJ2-7; d_gene: TRBD1; v_gene: TRBV6-2/TRBV6-3; CDR3aa: CASSYSNPGQGTYEQYF; CDR3nt: TGTGCCAGCAGTTACTCGAATCCGGGACAGGGGACCTACGAGCAGTACTTC
len: 15; abundance: -; j_gene: TRBJ2-7; d_gene: -; v_gene: TRBV2; CDR3aa: CATNHPDRPTYEQYF; CDR3nt: TGTGCCACCAATCACCCAGACAGGCCGACCTACGAGCAGTACTTC